Listed below are T cell receptor beta chains from one sample, sequenced in a study of technical replicates of blood from a handful of donors. The table came from immunoSEQ multiplex PCR; TCRdb's copy has only in-frame clones and leaves some out. Of about 81,000 clones in the sample, over 75% were seen once. The specimen sequenced was PBMCs. All receptors come from a human donor in good health. Some clones in this sample may be carry-over from other donors' samples. Each CDR3 is given with its conserved first and last residue. D genes are given only for firm matches. Rows may omit the clone size; those that give it use once, few, many or a size class.

TRBV29-1	NA	NA	TRBJ1-2	CSVEATTMSGYTF	TGCAGCGTTGAGGCGACGACAATGAGTGGCTACACCTTC
TRBV5-1	TRBD2	NA	TRBJ2-3	CASSLPSGTSGSSTDTQYF	TGCGCCAGCAGCTTACCTTCCGGGACTAGCGGTTCAAGCACAGATACGCAGTATTTT
TRBV7-2	TRBD1	NA	TRBJ2-5	CASSLEGAIYQETQYF	TGTGCCAGCAGCTTAGAGGGGGCAATTTATCAAGAGACCCAGTACTTC
TRBV11-2	NA	few	TRBJ2-1	CASSLDGGWFF	TGTGCCAGCAGTTTAGACGGAGGCTGGTTCTTC
TRBV9	NA	NA	TRBJ1-5	CASSVEAGVNQPQHF	TGTGCCAGCAGCGTAGAGGCAGGGGTAAATCAGCCCCAGCATTTT
TRBV25-1	TRBD1	few	TRBJ1-6	CASSVMGQAFTLHF	TGTGCCAGCAGTGTGATGGGACAGGCATTTACCCTCCACTTT
TRBV2	NA	few	TRBJ2-1	CASGTYNEQFF	TGTGCCAGCGGTACTTACAATGAGCAGTTCTTC
TRBV20-1	TRBD1	NA	TRBJ2-7	CSAGQGYEQYF	TGCAGTGCCGGACAGGGCTACGAGCAGTACTTC
TRBV27	TRBD1	NA	TRBJ2-5	CASHRGHQETQYF	TGTGCCAGCCACAGGGGGCACCAAGAGACCCAGTACTTC
TRBV30	NA	NA	TRBJ2-7	CAWSVSIYEQYF	TGTGCCTGGAGTGTAAGCATCTACGAGCAGTACTTC
TRBV27	NA	NA	TRBJ2-7	CASSLLGRLGEYYEQYF	TGTGCCAGCAGTTTATTGGGTAGACTAGGGGAATACTACGAGCAGTACTTC
TRBV27	TRBD1	NA	TRBJ1-2	CASSFGQGAIYGYTF	TGTGCCAGCAGTTTTGGGCAGGGGGCGATCTATGGCTACACCTTC
TRBV19	NA	NA	TRBJ1-1	CASSMRQNTEAFF	TGTGCCAGTAGTATGCGACAGAACACTGAAGCTTTCTTT
TRBV11-2	TRBD2	NA	TRBJ2-5	CASSLRAGVETQYF	TGTGCCAGCAGCTTACGAGCGGGAGTTGAGACCCAGTACTTC
TRBV13	NA	few	TRBJ2-7	CASSPTEGAYEQYF	TGTGCCAGCAGCCCGACGGAGGGGGCCTACGAGCAGTACTTC
TRBV11-2	NA	NA	TRBJ2-7	CASSLAGKREQYF	TGTGCCAGCAGCTTAGCGGGAAAGCGCGAGCAGTACTTC
TRBV5-6	TRBD2	NA	TRBJ2-3	CASSWGGDTQYF	TGTGCCAGCAGCTGGGGGGGAGATACGCAGTATTTT
TRBV6-1	NA	once	TRBJ1-2	CASSEAGNGEYGYTF	TGTGCCAGCAGTGAAGCGGGGAACGGGGAATATGGCTACACCTTC
TRBV18	NA	NA	TRBJ1-1	CASSPRRPDRRDTEAFF	TGTGCCAGCTCACCGCGACGCCCGGACAGAAGGGACACTGAAGCTTTCTTT
TRBV7-9	TRBD2	NA	TRBJ2-1	CASSRGGSSYNEQFF	TGTGCCAGCAGCCGCGGGGGGAGCTCCTACAATGAGCAGTTCTTC
TRBV18	NA	once	TRBJ2-2	CASSPYHDGELFF	TGTGCCAGCTCACCCTACCATGACGGGGAGCTGTTTTTT
TRBV9	NA	NA	TRBJ2-1	CASTLGSGAPYNEQFF	TGTGCCAGCACCCTAGGGTCGGGAGCCCCCTACAATGAGCAGTTCTTC
TRBV7-9	TRBD1	NA	TRBJ2-7	CASSRDSNEQYF	TGTGCCAGCAGCCGGGACAGCAACGAGCAGTACTTC
TRBV2	NA	NA	TRBJ2-3	CASSVPTSRAADTQYF	TGTGCCAGCAGTGTTCCGACATCGAGAGCAGCAGATACGCAGTATTTT
TRBV2	NA	few	TRBJ1-1	CASLTEQMNTEAFF	TGTGCCAGCTTGACAGAACAGATGAACACTGAAGCTTTCTTT
TRBV29-1	NA	few	TRBJ2-7	CSAADYSSYEQYF	TGCAGCGCCGCGGACTACAGCTCCTACGAGCAGTACTTC
TRBV7-2	TRBD1	NA	TRBJ1-2	CASSSADRGRGYTF	TGTGCCAGCAGCTCCGCCGACAGGGGACGAGGCTACACCTTC
TRBV29-1	NA	NA	TRBJ2-5	CSVGLQETQYF	TGCAGCGTTGGACTGCAAGAGACCCAGTACTTC
TRBV19	NA	once	TRBJ1-1	CASTGRTDSQAFF	TGTGCCAGTACCGGAAGGACAGATAGCCAAGCTTTCTTT
TRBV4-1	NA	NA	TRBJ2-5	CASSRTGQDQETQYF	TGCGCCAGCAGCCGTACGGGACAAGACCAAGAGACCCAGTACTTC
TRBV6-5	TRBD1	NA	TRBJ1-2	CASSYRGTGGGYTF	TGTGCCAGCAGTTACCGCGGGACAGGGGGTGGCTACACCTTC
TRBV25-1	NA	NA	TRBJ2-7	CASSKTGAWKYEQYF	TGTGCCAGCAGCAAGACCGGAGCTTGGAAATACGAGCAGTACTTC
TRBV10-3	NA	NA	TRBJ2-1	CAISEVGEQFF	TGTGCCATCAGTGAAGTCGGTGAGCAGTTCTTC
TRBV5-1	NA	NA	TRBJ2-7	CASSRDSYEQYF	TGCGCCAGCAGCCGGGACTCCTACGAGCAGTACTTC
TRBV6-1	TRBD2	NA	TRBJ2-5	CASSELAGRQETQYF	TGTGCCAGCAGTGAACTAGCGGGGCGGCAAGAGACCCAGTACTTC
TRBV19	NA	NA	TRBJ1-5	CASTQDGGPIRPQHF	TGTGCCAGTACCCAGGACGGGGGACCCATTCGGCCCCAGCATTTT
TRBV2	TRBD1	once	TRBJ2-7	CASRGLRDRAYEQYF	TGTGCCAGCAGGGGGCTCAGGGACAGGGCCTACGAGCAGTACTTC
TRBV18	NA	NA	TRBJ1-1	CASSRGQTNTEAFF	TGTGCCAGCTCCCGGGGACAAACGAACACTGAAGCTTTCTTT
TRBV7-8	NA	few	TRBJ1-5	CASSFSNEYNQPQHF	TGTGCCAGCAGCTTCTCAAACGAGTACAATCAGCCCCAGCATTTT
TRBV6-1	NA	NA	TRBJ1-5	CASGQTNQPQHF	TGTGCCAGCGGACAGACCAATCAGCCCCAGCATTTT
TRBV4-3	NA	few	TRBJ1-1	CASSQESRRGEAFF	TGCGCCAGCAGCCAAGAAAGCAGGAGGGGAGAAGCTTTCTTT